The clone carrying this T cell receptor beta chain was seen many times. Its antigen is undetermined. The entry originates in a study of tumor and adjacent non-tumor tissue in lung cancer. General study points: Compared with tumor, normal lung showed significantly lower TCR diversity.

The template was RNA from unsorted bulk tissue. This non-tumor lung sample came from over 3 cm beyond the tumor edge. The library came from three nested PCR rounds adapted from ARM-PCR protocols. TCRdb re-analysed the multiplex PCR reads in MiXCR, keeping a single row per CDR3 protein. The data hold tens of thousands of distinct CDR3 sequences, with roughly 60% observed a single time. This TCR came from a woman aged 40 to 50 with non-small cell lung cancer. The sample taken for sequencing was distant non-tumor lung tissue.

The CDR3 loop is CASARPYNEQFF. The CDR3 region has the DNA TGTGCCAGCGCCAGGCCCTACAATGAGCAGTTCTTC. The V and J genes are TRBV7-8 and TRBJ2-1, with D hard to call. V lost 8 bases, J lost 2 bases, and 7 bases lay in between. The CDR3 has 12 amino acids. Germline V CDR1 and CDR2: SGHVS, FQNEAQ.